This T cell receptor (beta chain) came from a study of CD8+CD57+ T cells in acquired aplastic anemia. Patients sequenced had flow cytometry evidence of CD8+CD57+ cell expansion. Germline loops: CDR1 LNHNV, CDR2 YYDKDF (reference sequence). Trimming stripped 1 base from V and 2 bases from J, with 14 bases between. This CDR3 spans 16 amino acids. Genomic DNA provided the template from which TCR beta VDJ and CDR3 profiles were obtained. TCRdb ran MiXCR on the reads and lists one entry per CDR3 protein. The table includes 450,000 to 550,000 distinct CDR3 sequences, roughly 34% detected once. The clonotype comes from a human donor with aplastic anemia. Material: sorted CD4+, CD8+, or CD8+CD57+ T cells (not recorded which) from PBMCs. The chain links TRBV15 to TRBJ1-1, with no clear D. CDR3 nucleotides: TGTGCCACCAGCAGAGCCACCGGACCCACCAACACTGAAGCTTTCTTT. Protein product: CATSRATGPTNTEAFF.